This is a list of T cell receptor beta chains from one sample in a study of blood T cell repertoires in COVID-19. Using immunoSEQ multiplex PCR, the repertoire was profiled, and TCRdb retains in-frame clones only, with some absent. Of 350,000 to 500,000 clones detected, approximately 90% appear once; the ten largest clones hold 0.7% to 1%. Sequenced sample: peripheral blood. The source is a young man with COVID-19, enrolled during active disease. CDR3s include the opening cysteine and the closing phenylalanine or tryptophan. The order of the fields is V gene, clone size, D gene, J gene, CDR3 DNA, CDR3 protein. D genes are given only for firm matches. Some rows mark clone size as missing; the rest say once, few, many or name a class of expanded clone.

>TRBV24-1|.|TRBD2|TRBJ2-1
TGTGCCACCAGTGATTTTCTAGCGGGGTTCAATGAGCAGTTCTTC
CATSDFLAGFNEQFF
>TRBV3-1/TRBV3-2|.|.|TRBJ1-1
TGTGCCAGCAGCCGGCAGAACACTGAAGCTTTCTTT
CASSRQNTEAFF
>TRBV7-6|.|TRBD2|TRBJ2-7
TGTGCCAGCAGCTCCGGATTAAGCGGGAAATCCTACGAGCAGTACTTC
CASSSGLSGKSYEQYF
>TRBV7-9|few|TRBD2|TRBJ2-7
TGTGCCAGCAGCTCGACCGCGGGGGACCGGCTTTCCGAGCAGTACTTC
CASSSTAGDRLSEQYF
>TRBV19|.|.|TRBJ1-2
TGTGCCAGTAGTTTATCAGGGACTGGAAACTATGGCTACACCTTC
CASSLSGTGNYGYTF
>TRBV2|.|.|TRBJ1-6
TGTGCCAGCAGTGAAGTTACCGGGACACCGGATTCACCCCTCCACTTT
CASSEVTGTPDSPLHF
>TRBV12-5|.|TRBD1|TRBJ2-7
TGTGCTAGTGGTTTGGAGGTGGGACAGGATCCCTACGAGCAGTACTTC
CASGLEVGQDPYEQYF
>TRBV20-1|.|.|TRBJ2-1
TGCAGTGCTAGTAAGGTAGGGGATGAGCAGTTCTTC
CSASKVGDEQFF
>TRBV6-5|.|TRBD2|TRBJ2-3
TGTGCCAGCAGTTACGGCGGGGGAGGAGTAGAGACGCAGTATTTT
CASSYGGGGVETQYF
>TRBV19|.|TRBD1|TRBJ2-5
TGTGCCACCGGGGACAGTGCTGGGGAGACCCAGTACTTC
CATGDSAGETQYF
>TRBV2|.|.|TRBJ1-3
TGTGCCAGCCTAAGGGAGGCGTTCTCTGGAAACACCATATATTTT
CASLREAFSGNTIYF
>TRBV18|once|.|TRBJ1-5
TGTGCCAGCTCACCGGGAAGGGAGGATCAGCCCCAGCATTTT
CASSPGREDQPQHF
>TRBV9|.|TRBD1|TRBJ1-1
TGTGCCAGCAGCGTAGTGTATGGGACAGGGAACACTGAAGCTTTCTTT
CASSVVYGTGNTEAFF
>TRBV3-1/TRBV3-2|.|TRBD2|TRBJ2-5
TGTGCCAGCAGCCAAGAGCGCTATTCGCGGGGGGCACAAGAGACCCAGTACTTC
CASSQERYSRGAQETQYF
>TRBV24-1|.|TRBD2|TRBJ2-1
TGTGCCACCAGTGCTACTAGCGCCTACAATGAGCAGTTCTTC
CATSATSAYNEQFF
>TRBV5-1|.|.|TRBJ2-5
TGCGCCAGCAGCTTTACAGGCCAAGAGACCCAGTACTTC
CASSFTGQETQYF
>TRBV11-3|.|.|TRBJ2-5
TGTGCCAGCAGCTTTGGACAGCAAGAGACCCAGTACTTC
CASSFGQQETQYF
>TRBV27|.|TRBD1|TRBJ1-6
TGTGCCACTGGGACAGGGTTTAATAATTCACCCCTCCACTTT
CATGTGFNNSPLHF
>TRBV4-1|.|TRBD1|TRBJ1-2
TGCGCCAGCAGCCAACAGACAGGGCTCCATGGCTACACCTTC
CASSQQTGLHGYTF
>TRBV6-6|.|TRBD1|TRBJ2-7
TGTGCCAGCAGTTACTCCGGGACAGGGACCTACGAGCAGTACTTC
CASSYSGTGTYEQYF
>TRBV18|.|.|TRBJ2-1
TGTGCCAGCTCACCTCCAGGCCGGAATGAGCAGTTCTTC
CASSPPGRNEQFF
>TRBV7-9|.|.|TRBJ2-5
TGTGCCAGCAGCCAATTAGCGGCTCAAGAGACCCAGTACTTC
CASSQLAAQETQYF
>TRBV25-1|once|.|TRBJ1-2
TGTGCCAGCAAGGGCGCGGGGCATGGCTACACCTTC
CASKGAGHGYTF
>TRBV6-1|.|.|TRBJ2-1
TGTGCCAGCAGTGAGCCAGGGTACTACAATGAGCAGTTCTTC
CASSEPGYYNEQFF
>TRBV28|.|.|TRBJ1-1
TGTGCCAGCAGGAGAGGGCCCACTGAAGCTTTCTTT
CASRRGPTEAFF
>TRBV2|.|TRBD1|TRBJ2-1
TGTGCCAGCAGTCTCAGGGGGCACTACAATGAGCAGTTCTTC
CASSLRGHYNEQFF
>TRBV15|.|TRBD2|TRBJ2-1
TGTGCCACCAGCACTAAGCGGGATCTGGGCAATGAGCAGTTCTTC
CATSTKRDLGNEQFF
>TRBV9|.|.|TRBJ2-3
TGTGCCAGCAGCGCCGGTAGCACAGATACGCAGTATTTT
CASSAGSTDTQYF
>TRBV3-1/TRBV3-2|.|.|TRBJ1-1
TGTGCCAGCAGCCAGTCGAGTACCACTGAAGCTTTCTTT
CASSQSSTTEAFF
>TRBV19|.|.|TRBJ1-2
TGTGCCAGTCGGGAGGGGATTAGCTATGGCTACACCTTC
CASREGISYGYTF
>TRBV7-9|.|.|TRBJ1-1
TGTGCCAGCAGCTTACCCCGGACAGAAGCTTTCTTT
CASSLPRTEAFF